The 17 T cell receptor beta chains presented below share a single source sample, sequenced in a study of blood T cells in healthy people across ages. Together with a sample-barcoded 5' primer, a J-beta primer mix was included in a second PCR lasting about 6 to 12 cycles. MiXCR, run by TCRdb on the 5' RACE reads, gives a single entry per CDR3 protein. This table holds hundreds of thousands of distinct CDR3 sequences, 20% to 25% found once. The specimen sequenced was blood. These receptors were obtained from a man in his 70s in good health.

As concerns this clonotype: A single base separates this from a much larger clone, so it may be a read error. This chain links TRBV29-1 with TRBJ2-4, with D perhaps assigned TRBD1 or TRBD2 (5 bases each). Trimming removed 8 bases from V and 1 base from J, with 15 bases in between. The CDR3 covers 14 residues. Germline V gene data show CDR1 as SQVTM and CDR2 as ANQGSEA. CDR3 coding DNA: TGCAGCATTGGGTTAGAGGGGGCCAAAAACATTCAGTACTTC. Its protein is CSIGLEGAKNIQYF.

This clonotype has only a few counts. The rearrangement links TRBV29-1 to TRBJ1-1; D gene ambiguous. The CDR3 extends over 13 amino acids. Germline assignment: CDR1 SQVTM and CDR2 ANQGSEA. With 3 bases removed from V and 1 base from J, the gap between germline ends came to 9 bases. CDR3 DNA: TGCAGCGTTGAGTCCGGGTGGAACACTGAAGCTTTCTTT. This sequence encodes CSVESGWNTEAFF.

This clonotype was seen a handful of times. The chain has TRBV25-1 and TRBJ2-7; D is undetermined. Germline CDR1 and CDR2: MGHDK and SYGVNS. The V end was cut by 1 base, the J end by 7 bases, with 11 bases between. This CDR3 region has 13 residues. The CDR3 coding sequence is TGTGCCAGCAGTGAATTTATGGGATCGGAGCAGTACTTC. Translation gives CASSEFMGSEQYF.

The V call is TRBV10-3, the J call TRBJ1-5; D is ambiguous. V was cut by 4 bases and J by 3 bases, with 7 bases left in between. CDR3 size: 13 residues. CDR1 and CDR2 from the germline V gene are ENHRY and SYGVKD. The DNA for the CDR3 is TGTGCCATCAGTGGCCGAAACAATCAGCCCCAGCATTTT. Residues: CAISGRNNQPQHF.

The V and J genes are TRBV6-5 and TRBJ2-5, with D unclear. CDR3 length: 12 amino acids. Deletions cut 4 bases from V and 7 bases from J, with 10 bases between. The germline V gene has CDR1 MNHEY and CDR2 SVGAGI. The CDR3 nucleotides read TGTGCCAGCAGTTCGCCCAAGGGGACCCAGTACTTC. Translating it yields CASSSPKGTQYF.

In its sample, this clonotype was seen a few times. The J gene is TRBJ2-5, the V gene TRBV6-6, with 9 nucleotides matching TRBD2. The tail of the sequence fits TRBJ2-7 better, so the J call may be wrong. This CDR3 has 14 amino acids. In germline, CDR1 is MNHNY, CDR2 SVGAGI (reference sequence). The CDR3 sequence is CASSPSGASYEQYF. DNA of the CDR3: TGTGCCAGCAGCCCTAGCGGGGCCAGCTACGAGCAGTACTTC.

The sample holds a few counts of this clonotype. V usage is TRBV20-1 and J usage is TRBJ2-1; D ambiguous. Germline V CDR1 and CDR2: DFQATT, SNEGSKA (reference sequence). The CDR3 is 11 residues long. The V gene lost 3 bases and the J gene lost 15 bases, with 15 bases spanning the gap. The CDR3 sequence: CSASLLGGWFF. DNA of the CDR3: TGCAGTGCTAGTCTCCTAGGTGGATGGTTCTTC.

The V and J genes are TRBV5-4 and TRBJ1-1; TRBD1 matches 10 bases. Germline trimming cut 0 bases from V and 5 bases from J; bases unmatched to any gene: 4. CDR1 and CDR2 from the germline V gene are SGHNT and YYREEE (reference sequence). The CDR3 extends over 15 amino acids. The CDR3 DNA follows: TGTGCCAGCAGCTTGGGGGACAGGGGATGGACTGAAGCTTTCTTT. Protein: CASSLGDRGWTEAFF.

The V gene is TRBV9, the J gene TRBJ2-1; D is perhaps TRBD1 (7 bases). The end of the DNA fits TRBJ2-7 better, so the J call may be wrong. The CDR3 is made up of 16 amino acids. Germline values: CDR1 SGDLS, CDR2 YYNGEE. CDR3 protein: CASSGEDRTGSYEQYF. In DNA, the CDR3 is TGTGCCAGCAGCGGGGAGGACAGGACTGGCTCCTACGAGCAGTACTTC.

This clonotype has more than one count but fewer than ten. The V gene is TRBV19, the J gene TRBJ2-5; weak D call: TRBD1 (6 bases). The J call may be in error: the DNA end matches TRBJ2-7 better. The CDR3 is made up of 14 amino acids. CDR1 and CDR2 (germline): LNHDA, SQIVND (reference sequence). The CDR3 here is CASSMQGSNSEQYF. The CDR3 DNA sequence: TGTGCCAGTAGTATGCAGGGGAGTAACAGCGAGCAGTACTTC.

The table lists this clonotype with a few counts. The chain links TRBV4-1 to TRBJ2-7; no firm D call. CDR1 is MGHRA, CDR2 YSYEKL, per germline. The CDR3 covers 13 residues. Trimming cost V 3 bases and J 3 bases, with 9 bases left between them. The CDR3 is CASSQGYDYEQYF. CDR3 in DNA: TGCGCCAGCAGCCAGGGCTACGACTACGAGCAGTACTTC.

V and J are TRBV6-6 and TRBJ1-3; no definite D call. Trimming stripped 7 bases from V and 0 bases from J, with 13 bases between. CDR1 and CDR2 (germline): MNHNY, SVGAGI (reference sequence). This CDR3 region has 15 residues. In DNA form, the CDR3 reads TGTGCCAGCAAACCCGGGCCTTTCTCTGGAAACACCATATATTTT. Protein: CASKPGPFSGNTIYF.

This clonotype was detected only a few times. V and J are TRBV10-3 and TRBJ2-5; 7 positions match TRBD1. The J call may be wrong; the DNA end is better matched by TRBJ2-1. CDR1 is ENHRY, CDR2 SYGVKD, per germline. The CDR3 has 12 amino acids. The CDR3 nucleotides read TGTGCCATCAAGGCAGGGGGTCATGAGCAGTTCTTC. Its protein is CAIKAGGHEQFF.

The gene calls are TRBV5-1 and TRBJ2-1; D possibly matches TRBD1 or TRBD2 (5 bases each). CDR1 and CDR2 (germline): SGHRS, YFSETQ. The CDR3 sequence is 15 residues long. The ends were cut back, 2 bases at V and 2 bases at J, with 11 bases in the middle. DNA for the CDR3: TGCGCCAGCAGCTTAGGGACCGTCACCTACAATGAGCAGTTCTTC. This gives the protein CASSLGTVTYNEQFF.

This clonotype was seen only a few times. This chain uses TRBV20-1 with TRBJ2-1; D is unclear. CDR3 length: 14 amino acids. Germline loops: CDR1 DFQATT, CDR2 SNEGSKA (reference sequence). V dropped 4 bases and J dropped 2 bases, with 12 bases sitting between them. This CDR3 reads CSAITTDTYNEQFF. CDR3 in DNA: TGCAGTGCTATTACGACTGATACCTACAATGAGCAGTTCTTC.

This chain uses TRBV5-1 with TRBJ2-2; D tentatively fits TRBD1 or TRBD2 (5 bases each). This CDR3 region has 16 residues. The V gene's germline CDR1 is SGHRS and CDR2 YFSETQ. Trimming removed 7 bases at V and 0 bases at J, with 16 bases between. This CDR3 is CASSGTLYANTGELFF. The CDR3 nucleotides are TGCGCCAGCTCCGGGACGCTTTATGCGAACACCGGGGAGCTGTTTTTT.

This clonotype has a handful of counts. V and J are TRBV3-1 and TRBJ2-4; D not certain. Germline CDR1 and CDR2: LGHDT and YNNKEL (reference sequence). The CDR3 is 13 amino acids. V lost 1 base and J 5 bases, leaving 6 bases between the germline ends. The CDR3 sequence is CASSQGLENIQYF. The CDR3 DNA reads TGTGCCAGCAGCCAAGGACTGGAAAACATTCAGTACTTC.